Each of the 32 T cell receptor beta chains below was sequenced from the same sample in a study of response to subunit inactivated influenza vaccine. TCRdb re-called the RT-PCR reads with MiXCR, one entry per CDR3 protein. The table lists almost 600,000 distinct CDR3 sequences, 14% of them singletons. The sample here was PBMCs from blood, taken 12 days after vaccination. The source is a man between 50 and 59 years old who received an inactivated influenza vaccine.

V usage is TRBV7-8 and J usage is TRBJ2-5; TRBD2 matches at 10 bases. The CDR3 loop spans 18 amino acids. Trimming took 1 base from V and 5 from J; bases not matched to a gene: 13. Germline-derived CDR1 and CDR2 are SGHVS and FQNEAQ. CDR3 region: CASSLVSGRMRVRETQYF. Here the CDR3 DNA reads TGTGCCAGCAGCTTAGTTAGCGGGAGGATGCGGGTCCGGGAGACCCAGTACTTC.

This chain joins TRBV6-4 and TRBJ2-3; a weak D match, TRBD2 (6 bases). Deletions cut 3 bases from V and 4 bases from J, with 17 bases between. The V gene's germline CDR1 is MRHNA and CDR2 SNTAGT. The CDR3 runs to 16 residues. The DNA for the CDR3 is TGTGCCAGCAGTGAAAACGGGACTCCAGGGCCAGATACGCAGTATTTT. Its protein product is CASSENGTPGPDTQYF.

The chain links TRBV4-1 to TRBJ1-1; TRBD1 is a possible D gene (5 bases). Germline CDR1 reads MGHRA; CDR2 reads YSYEKL. The CDR3 runs 16 residues. The V end lost 0 bases, the J end lost 5 bases, and 16 bases lay between the germline ends. CDR3 DNA: TGCGCCAGCAGCCAAGATGGGACGCATCGGAGGACTGAAGCTTTCTTT. It specifies CASSQDGTHRRTEAFF.

CDR3 nucleotides: TGTGCCATCAGCCCCGGGACAGCCGACAATGAGCAGTTCTTC. This sequence encodes CAISPGTADNEQFF. This chain links TRBV10-3 with TRBJ2-1; the match to TRBD1 covers 7 bases. Trimming removed 6 bases from V and 5 bases from J; junction bases left unmatched: 7. This CDR3 has 14 amino acids. Germline V gene sequence: CDR1 ENHRY, CDR2 SYGVKD.

The chain joins TRBV25-1 to TRBJ2-1, with TRBD2 as a possible D gene (5 bases). The CDR3 has 10 residues. Germline CDR1 MGHDK, CDR2 SYGVNS. Trimming left V 8 bases short and J 6 bases short, with 5 bases between. The CDR3 reads CASGGNEQFF. The CDR3 coding sequence is TGTGCCAGCGGAGGCAATGAGCAGTTCTTC. Complete variable domain (other parts from reference TRBV25-1 and TRBJ2-1): EADIYQTPRYLVIGTGKKITLECSQTMGHDKMYWYQQDPGMELHLIHYSYGVNSTEKGDLSSESTVSRIRTEHFPLTLESARPSHTSQYLCASGGNEQFFGPGTRLTVL.

The chain has TRBV5-1 and TRBJ2-6; 7 positions agree with TRBD1. This CDR3 is 17 amino acids long. CDR1 is SGHRS, CDR2 YFSETQ, per germline. Germline trimming cut 5 bases from V and 1 base from J; bases unmatched to any gene: 9. In DNA, the CDR3 is TGCGCCAGCAGTTATTCGGACAGGTCTTCTGGGGCCAACGTCCTGACTTTC. Amino acid sequence: CASSYSDRSSGANVLTF.

This clonotype showed up just a few times. V and J are TRBV15 and TRBJ2-2; D tentatively fits TRBD1 or TRBD2 (6 bases each). The length of the CDR3 is 17 residues. Trimming removed 4 bases from V and 0 bases from J, with 15 bases in between. Germline CDR1 is LNHNV and CDR2 is YYDKDF (reference sequence). CDR3 DNA: TGTGCCACCAGCACCAAAGAAGGGGGGCCGAACACCGGGGAGCTGTTTTTT. It specifies CATSTKEGGPNTGELFF.

This clonotype has ten or more counts. The V gene is TRBV24-1, the J gene TRBJ2-7; the D is unclear. Germline lookup yields CDR1 KGHDR and CDR2 SFDVKD. Trimming took off 4 bases at V and 9 bases at J, with 12 bases between the two ends. The CDR3 spans 12 residues. CDR3 bases: TGTGCCACCAGTGACGCAGGATTGGGGCAGTACTTC. Translated, it gives CATSDAGLGQYF.

Ten or more counts support this clonotype. The chain couples TRBV27 to TRBJ2-1, with 10 bases identical to TRBD2. Germline values: CDR1 MNHEY, CDR2 SMNVEV (reference sequence). After removal of 7 bases from V and 3 bases from J, the junction contained 9 bases not matched to a gene. The length of the CDR3 is 16 residues. The CDR3 bases are TGTGCCAGCACCCCTACCCTAGCGGGAGTCTACAATGAGCAGTTCTTC. Encoded protein: CASTPTLAGVYNEQFF.

This clonotype has a count of ten or more. This chain uses TRBV12-3 or TRBV12-4 with TRBJ2-1; D perhaps matches TRBD1 (6 bases). CDR3 length: 13 amino acids. Trimming pared 3 bases from V and 9 bases from J, leaving 12 bases between. CDR3: CASSFPTGIEQFF. Written as DNA, the CDR3 is TGTGCCAGCAGTTTTCCTACAGGGATTGAGCAGTTCTTC.

This clonotype has more than one count but fewer than ten. The chain couples TRBV11-2 to TRBJ2-4; D gene unclear. The CDR3 sequence is 15 residues long. Germline CDR1 is SGHAT and CDR2 is FQNNGV. V gave up 1 base and J gave up 0 bases, with 7 bases separating them. The CDR3 region is CASSLGSLAKNIQYF. The CDR3 region has the DNA TGTGCCAGCAGCTTAGGGAGTCTAGCCAAAAACATTCAGTACTTC.

This clonotype was recorded at least ten times. The CDR3 bases are TGCAGCGCCGCCAAGGCGGTTGGCCCGACAGATACGCAGTATTTT. Its protein is CSAAKAVGPTDTQYF. The genes are TRBV29-1 and TRBJ2-3; no clear D gene. This CDR3 has 15 residues. Germline CDR1 is SQVTM and CDR2 is ANQGSEA. V was trimmed by 7 bases and J by 3 bases, leaving 20 bases between them.

This rearrangement joins TRBV19 to TRBJ2-7; D gene ambiguous. CDR3 length equals 16 residues. With 3 bases removed from V and 4 bases from J, the gap between germline ends came to 19 bases. Germline CDR1 LNHDA, CDR2 SQIVND (reference sequence). Here the CDR3 DNA reads TGTGCCAGTAGTATTGGCACCGCCTCATTGATATACGAGCAGTACTTC. Protein product: CASSIGTASLIYEQYF.

This clonotype was found a few times. The V and J genes are TRBV5-1 and TRBJ2-7; no reliable D call. This CDR3 is built from 13 residues. CDR1 and CDR2 from the germline V gene are SGHRS and YFSETQ. The V and J ends lost 0 bases and 6 bases respectively, with 10 bases between them. CDR3 DNA sequence: TGCGCCAGCAGCTTGGCCGTTTTAGGCGAGCAGTACTTC. Translating gives CASSLAVLGEQYF.

Comments on this clonotype: It may be a read error: a sequence one base away is much more abundant. This sequence joins TRBV7-8 and TRBJ1-4; D is unclear. V lost 1 base and J 10 bases, leaving 19 bases between the germline ends. The CDR3 is 16 residues long. Germline V CDR1 and CDR2: SGHVS, FQNEAQ. The CDR3 nucleotides are TGTGCCAGCAGCTTAGATTTGGTGTCCCGATCGGGAAAACTGTTTTTT. It specifies CASSLDLVSRSGKLFF.

The chain combines TRBV18 with TRBJ2-7; D perhaps matches TRBD1 (5 bases). Trimming shortened V by 2 bases and J by 3 bases, and 11 bases separated the two germline ends. The germline V gene has CDR1 KGHSH and CDR2 LQKENI. The CDR3 totals 14 residues. This CDR3 reads CASSPLGQIYEQYF. In nucleotides, the CDR3 is TGTGCCAGCTCACCATTGGGGCAGATCTACGAGCAGTACTTC.

This clonotype was recorded many times. The J gene is TRBJ1-3, the V gene TRBV14; no firm D call. V lost 4 bases, J lost 2 bases, and 9 bases lay in between. This CDR3 has 14 amino acids. The germline V gene has CDR1 SGHDN and CDR2 FVKESK. CDR3 nucleotide sequence: TGTGCCAGCAGCCCCCTCGGACCTGGAAACACCATATATTTT. It codes for CASSPLGPGNTIYF.

The gene calls are TRBV28 and TRBJ1-2; weak D call: TRBD1 (6 bases). The CDR3 loop spans 16 amino acids. In germline, CDR1 is MDHEN, CDR2 SYDVKM. The V end lost 7 bases, the J end lost 5 bases, and 23 bases lay between the germline ends. CDR3 sequence: CASTTPQGSLTYGYTF. CDR3 bases: TGTGCCAGCACTACGCCACAGGGTTCCTTGACTTATGGCTACACCTTC.

This clonotype was seen only a few times. The V and J genes are TRBV4-3 and TRBJ2-2, with TRBD2 as a possible D gene (6 bases). Between the trimmed V and J ends, which lost 4 bases and 4 bases, there was a span of 16 bases. The CDR3 spans 16 residues. From germline, CDR1 is LGHNA and CDR2 YSLEER. The CDR3 protein is CASSPYAGRGTGELFF. For the CDR3, the DNA is TGCGCCAGCAGCCCCTATGCGGGGCGTGGCACCGGGGAGCTGTTTTTT.

This clonotype was seen a few times. This rearrangement joins TRBV2 to TRBJ2-7, with 10 nucleotides matching TRBD1. With V trimmed by 2 bases and J by 0 bases, 4 bases remained unmatched. CDR3 length: 16 amino acids. The germline V gene has CDR1 SNHLY and CDR2 FYNNEI. CDR3 amino acids: CASSEIRTGGSYEQYF. In nucleotides, the CDR3 is TGTGCCAGCAGTGAAATCCGGACAGGGGGCTCCTACGAGCAGTACTTC.

Many counts were recorded for this clonotype. The chain has TRBV7-2 and TRBJ2-7; D ambiguous. V gave up 1 base and J gave up 5 bases, with 12 bases separating them. This CDR3 spans 14 amino acids. In germline, CDR1 is SGHTA, CDR2 FQGNSA. CDR3 sequence reads: CASSLVGPTNEQYF. Here the CDR3 DNA reads TGTGCCAGCAGCTTAGTTGGCCCTACCAACGAGCAGTACTTC.

The chain uses TRBV20-1 and TRBJ2-1; no firm D call. The V end was cut by 0 bases, the J end by 4 bases, with 13 bases between. This CDR3 spans 15 amino acids. Germline V gene lookup returns CDR1 DFQATT and CDR2 SNEGSKA (reference sequence). CDR3 loop: CSARDPIRPYNEQFF. The DNA for the CDR3 is TGCAGTGCTAGAGATCCAATTCGACCTTACAATGAGCAGTTCTTC.

This clonotype was detected a few times. The chain links TRBV6-5 to TRBJ2-1; D not certain. With 2 bases removed from V and 6 bases from J, the gap between germline ends came to 8 bases. In germline, CDR1 is MNHEY, CDR2 SVGAGI. The CDR3 loop spans 13 amino acids. CDR3 residues: CASSYRLSNEQFF. CDR3 sequence (DNA): TGTGCCAGCAGTTACCGATTGAGCAATGAGCAGTTCTTC.

This clonotype was observed many times. This chain connects TRBV20-1 to TRBJ2-2, with D tentatively TRBD1 (6 bases). The V gene's germline CDR1 is DFQATT and CDR2 SNEGSKA (reference sequence). The length of the CDR3 is 16 residues. The V end was cut by 5 bases, the J end by 1 base, with 17 bases between. CDR3 nucleotides: TGCAGTGCTGGGAAGCGTGGGGGCGGGAACACCGGGGAGCTGTTTTTT. It specifies CSAGKRGGGNTGELFF.

This clonotype was observed at least ten times. The V gene is TRBV20-1, the J gene TRBJ1-6; possibly TRBD1 for D (6 bases). The CDR3 runs 15 residues. V lost 3 bases and J lost 7, with 16 bases in between. Germline V gene data show CDR1 as DFQATT and CDR2 as SNEGSKA (reference sequence). The CDR3 protein is CSASPQGSRNSPLHF. The CDR3 region has the DNA TGCAGTGCTAGTCCACAGGGATCTCGGAATTCACCCCTCCACTTT.

This chain joins TRBV7-2 and TRBJ1-1; D remains unclear. With 5 bases removed from V and 1 base from J, the gap between germline ends came to 14 bases. CDR3 length: 15 amino acids. The germline CDR1 and CDR2 sequences are SGHTA and FQGNSA. The CDR3 loop reads CASSPLALRNTEAFF. The CDR3 region has the DNA TGTGCCAGCAGCCCTCTAGCACTCCGGAACACTGAAGCTTTCTTT. Full variable domain (remainder filled in from reference TRBV7-2 and TRBJ1-1): GAGVSQSPSNKVTEKGKDVELRCDPISGHTALYWYRQSLGQGLEFLIYFQGNSAPDKSGLPSDRFSAERTGGSVSTLTIQRTQQEDSAVYLCASSPLALRNTEAFFGQGTRLTVV.

The rearrangement links TRBV4-1 to TRBJ1-5; unclear D gene. Trimming pared 3 bases from V and 7 bases from J, leaving 10 bases between. In germline, CDR1 is MGHRA, CDR2 YSYEKL. This CDR3 has 13 residues. The CDR3 spells CASSHRPEQPQHF. CDR3 coding DNA: TGCGCCAGCAGCCACCGCCCGGAACAGCCCCAGCATTTT.

This clonotype has a single count. The chain links TRBV6-1 to TRBJ1-5; 7 nucleotides agree with TRBD1. The ends lost 6 bases at V and 6 bases at J; junction bases unmatched: 8. The CDR3 contains 14 residues. Germline V gene sequence: CDR1 MNHNS, CDR2 SASEGT. The chain's CDR3 is CASRRTGAAQPQHF. CDR3 DNA: TGTGCCAGCAGGCGCACAGGGGCAGCTCAGCCCCAGCATTTT.

The chain couples TRBV20-1 to TRBJ2-5; 7 bases are shared with TRBD2. J lost 1 base, V lost 0 bases, and 5 bases had no gene match. Germline-derived CDR1 and CDR2 are DFQATT and SNEGSKA (reference sequence). The CDR3 is 15 amino acids. CDR3 DNA sequence: TGCAGTGCTAGAGATGGGGACTACTCCCAAGAGACCCAGTACTTC. It yields the protein CSARDGDYSQETQYF.

The rearrangement joins TRBV4-2 to TRBJ1-1; D may be TRBD1 (6 bases). Germline V gene data show CDR1 as LGHNA and CDR2 as YNFKEQ. The CDR3 covers 14 residues. V was shortened by 0 bases and J by 5 bases, with 10 bases between the two germline ends. CDR3 coding DNA: TGTGCCAGCAGCCAAGATTCAGGGGTTACTGAAGCTTTCTTT. It specifies CASSQDSGVTEAFF.

A few counts support this clonotype. The J gene is TRBJ1-4, the V gene TRBV7-2; D perhaps matches TRBD1 (6 bases). There are 14 residues in the CDR3. CDR1 is SGHTA, CDR2 FQGNSA, per germline. V lost 4 bases and J 8 bases, leaving 14 bases between the germline ends. The chain's CDR3 is CASSSGVAGEKLFF. Here the CDR3 DNA reads TGTGCCAGCAGCTCAGGGGTAGCAGGGGAAAAACTGTTTTTT.

This clonotype was recorded a few times. The chain has TRBV27 and TRBJ1-2; 12 bases agree with TRBD1. Germline CDR1 reads MNHEY; CDR2 reads SMNVEV (reference sequence). The trim removed 10 bases at V and 4 bases at J, leaving 10 bases unmatched. The CDR3 consists of 15 residues. CDR3 DNA: TGTGCCACCGGGGACAGGGGGCGAGGATCCTATGGCTACACCTTC. This encodes CATGDRGRGSYGYTF.